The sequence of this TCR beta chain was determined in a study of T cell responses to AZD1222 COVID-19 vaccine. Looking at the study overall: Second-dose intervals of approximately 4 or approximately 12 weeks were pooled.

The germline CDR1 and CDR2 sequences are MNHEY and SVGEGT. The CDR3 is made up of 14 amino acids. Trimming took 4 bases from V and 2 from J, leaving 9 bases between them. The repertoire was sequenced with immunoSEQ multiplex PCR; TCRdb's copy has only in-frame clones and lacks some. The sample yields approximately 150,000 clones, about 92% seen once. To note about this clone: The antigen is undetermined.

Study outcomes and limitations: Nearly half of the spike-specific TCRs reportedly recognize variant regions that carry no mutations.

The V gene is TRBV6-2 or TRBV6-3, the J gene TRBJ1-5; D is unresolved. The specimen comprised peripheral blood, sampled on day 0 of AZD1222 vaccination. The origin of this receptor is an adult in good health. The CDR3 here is CASSLSGRNQPQHF. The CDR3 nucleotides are TGTGCCAGCAGTTTGAGCGGTCGCAATCAGCCCCAGCATTTT.